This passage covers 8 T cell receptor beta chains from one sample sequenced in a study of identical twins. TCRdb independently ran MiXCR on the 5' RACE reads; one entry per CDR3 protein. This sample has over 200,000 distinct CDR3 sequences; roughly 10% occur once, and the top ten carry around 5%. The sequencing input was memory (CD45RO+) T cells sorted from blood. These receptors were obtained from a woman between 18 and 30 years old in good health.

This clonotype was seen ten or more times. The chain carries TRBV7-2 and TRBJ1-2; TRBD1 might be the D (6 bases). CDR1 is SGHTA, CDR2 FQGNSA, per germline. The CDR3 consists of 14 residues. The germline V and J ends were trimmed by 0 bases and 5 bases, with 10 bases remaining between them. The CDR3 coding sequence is TGTGCCAGCAGCTTAGCGGTTCAGGGGTATGGCTACACCTTC. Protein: CASSLAVQGYGYTF.

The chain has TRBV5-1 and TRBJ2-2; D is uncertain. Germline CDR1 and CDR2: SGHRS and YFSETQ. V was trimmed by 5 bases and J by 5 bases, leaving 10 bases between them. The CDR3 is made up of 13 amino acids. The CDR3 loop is CASRLRTTGELFF. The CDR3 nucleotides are TGCGCCAGCAGATTGAGAACTACCGGGGAGCTGTTTTTT.

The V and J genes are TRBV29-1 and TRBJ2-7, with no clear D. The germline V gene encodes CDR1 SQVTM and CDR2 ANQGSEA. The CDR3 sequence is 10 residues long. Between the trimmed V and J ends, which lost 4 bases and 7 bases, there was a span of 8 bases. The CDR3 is CSVGGREQYF. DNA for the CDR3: TGCAGCGTTGGCGGAAGAGAGCAGTACTTC.

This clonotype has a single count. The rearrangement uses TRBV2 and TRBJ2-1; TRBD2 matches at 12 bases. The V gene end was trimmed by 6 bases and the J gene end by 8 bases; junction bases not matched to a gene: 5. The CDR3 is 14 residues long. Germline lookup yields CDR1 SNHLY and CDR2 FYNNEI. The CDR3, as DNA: TGTGCCAGCAGGGCTAGCGGGGGGGCGTATGAGCAGTTCTTC. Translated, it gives CASRASGGAYEQFF. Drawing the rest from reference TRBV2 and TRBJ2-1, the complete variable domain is EPEVTQTPSHQVTQMGQEVILRCVPISNHLYFYWYRQILGQKVEFLVSFYNNEISEKSEIFDDQFSVERPDGSNFTLKIRSTKLEDSAMYFCASRASGGAYEQFFGPGTRLTVL.

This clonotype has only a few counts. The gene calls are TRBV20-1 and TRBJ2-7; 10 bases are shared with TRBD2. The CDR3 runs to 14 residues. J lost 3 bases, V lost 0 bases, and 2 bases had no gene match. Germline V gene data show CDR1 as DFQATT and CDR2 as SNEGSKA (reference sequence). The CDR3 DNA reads TGCAGTGCTAGAGAGAGGACTAGCGGCTACGAGCAGTACTTC. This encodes CSARERTSGYEQYF.

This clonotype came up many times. The DNA for the CDR3 is TGCAGTGCTAGGAGACTAGCGGGGACAGCTAGCACAGATACGCAGTATTTT. Translated, it gives CSARRLAGTASTDTQYF. V gene TRBV20-1 combines with J gene TRBJ2-3; 11 bases fit TRBD2. J gave up 0 bases and V 3 bases, and 8 bases lay outside the gene matches. This CDR3 comprises 17 residues. CDR1 and CDR2 (germline): DFQATT, SNEGSKA (reference sequence).

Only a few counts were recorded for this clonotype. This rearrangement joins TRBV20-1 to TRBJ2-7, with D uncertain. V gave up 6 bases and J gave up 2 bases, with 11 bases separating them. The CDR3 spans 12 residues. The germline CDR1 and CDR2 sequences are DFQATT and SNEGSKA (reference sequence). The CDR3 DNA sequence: TGCAGTGCCAGGATGGGAACCTACGAGCAGTACTTC. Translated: CSARMGTYEQYF.

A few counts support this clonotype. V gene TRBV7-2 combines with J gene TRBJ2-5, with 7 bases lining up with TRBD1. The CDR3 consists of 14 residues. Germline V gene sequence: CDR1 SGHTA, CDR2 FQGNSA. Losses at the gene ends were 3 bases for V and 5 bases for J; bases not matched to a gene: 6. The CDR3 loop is CASSFGQAVETQYF. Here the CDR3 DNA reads TGTGCCAGCAGCTTTGGACAGGCGGTGGAGACCCAGTACTTC.